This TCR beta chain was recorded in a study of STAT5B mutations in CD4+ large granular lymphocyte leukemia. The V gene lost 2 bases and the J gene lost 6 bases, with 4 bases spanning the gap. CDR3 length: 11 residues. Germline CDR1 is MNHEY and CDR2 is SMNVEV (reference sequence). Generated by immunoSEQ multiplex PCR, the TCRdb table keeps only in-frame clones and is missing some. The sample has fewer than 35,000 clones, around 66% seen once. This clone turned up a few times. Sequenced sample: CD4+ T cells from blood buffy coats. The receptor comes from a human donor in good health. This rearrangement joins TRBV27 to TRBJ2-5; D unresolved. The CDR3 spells CASSLGKTQYF. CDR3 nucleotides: TGTGCCAGCAGTTTAGGCAAGACCCAGTACTTC.